These 3 T cell receptor beta chains were sequenced from one sample in a study of Graves' ophthalmopathy and Graves' hyperthyroidism (dated by TCRdb to the late 2010s). Sequencing used an Illumina HiSeq 2000. TCR beta CDR3 regions were amplified from RNA transcripts for repertoire sequencing. A first-round RT-PCR used HTBI primers with the Qiagen OneStep RT-PCR kit, followed by a second-round multiplex PCR, size selection and purification. Using fastp at Q25 and MiXCR, TCRdb reprocessed the public reads and kept productive beta chains. Every CDR3 protein is listed once, alongside the most common genes and DNA of its rows. The sample table contains roughly 380,000 distinct CDR3 sequences; only one count was recorded for less than 20% of them. The top ten clones comprise approximately 7% of the sample. The sequenced sample was peripheral blood. These receptors originate from a young woman with stable Graves' hyperthyroidism. Donor details come from another sample of the same person, matched by shared clones.

This clonotype was recorded at least ten times. The chain has TRBV12-3 or TRBV12-4 and TRBJ1-6; tentatively, D is TRBD1 (5 bases). The V end lost 3 bases, the J end lost 7 bases, and 10 bases lay between the germline ends. The CDR3 sequence is 14 residues long. Here the CDR3 DNA reads TGTGCCAGCAGTTTTGGGGGGTTGAATTCACCCCTCCACTTT. This translates into CASSFGGLNSPLHF.

This clonotype was observed at least ten times. V gene TRBV11-2 combines with J gene TRBJ2-7; D not resolved. Per the germline V gene, CDR1 is SGHAT and CDR2 is FQNNGV. The CDR3 extends over 11 amino acids. V was trimmed by 7 bases and J by 7 bases, leaving 11 bases between them. The DNA for the CDR3 is TGTGCCAGCACCCGCCGAGCGGAGCAGTACTTC. This sequence encodes CASTRRAEQYF.

This chain connects TRBV6-2 or TRBV6-3 to TRBJ1-1, with 8 bases that match TRBD1. V trimming: 5 bases; J trimming: 10 bases; junction bases outside the gene matches: 6. Germline lookup yields CDR1 MNHEY and CDR2 SVGEGT. The CDR3 is 12 residues long. The CDR3 bases are TGTGCCAGCAGTCGGACAGGGAGTGGAGCTTTCTTT. This encodes CASSRTGSGAFF.